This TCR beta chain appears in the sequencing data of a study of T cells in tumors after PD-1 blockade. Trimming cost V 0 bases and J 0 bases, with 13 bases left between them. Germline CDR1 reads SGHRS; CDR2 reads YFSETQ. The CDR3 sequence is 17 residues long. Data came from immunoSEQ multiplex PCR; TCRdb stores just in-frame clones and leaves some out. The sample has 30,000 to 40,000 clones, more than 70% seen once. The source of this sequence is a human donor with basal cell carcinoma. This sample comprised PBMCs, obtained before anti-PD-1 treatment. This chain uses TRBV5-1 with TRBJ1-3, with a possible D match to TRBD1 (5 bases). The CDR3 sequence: CASSLGFGGNSGNTIYF. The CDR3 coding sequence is TGCGCCAGCAGCTTGGGTTTTGGGGGGAACTCTGGAAACACCATATATTTT.